This record concerns one T cell receptor (beta chain) sequence. Being one base from a much bigger clone, this may be a read error. Because it lacks the conserved phenylalanine or tryptophan at the end, this CDR3 is likely a read error. Time point reported: patch test 2, 6 weeks after DPC sensitization. As for treatment: therapeutic diphenylcyclopropenone sensitization with weekly scalp DPC. TCRdb re-called the RACE reads with MiXCR, one entry per CDR3 protein. The data show approximately 120,000 distinct CDR3 sequences, about a tenth seen once. Germline V gives CDR1 KGHSH, CDR2 LQKENI. The CDR3 runs 15 residues. V gave up 3 bases and J gave up 7 bases; unmatched junction bases: 7. This record belongs to a study of human T cells and chemical hapten exposure. Study as a whole: Each patch test put 0.01% DPC on the upper back, and results were read at 6 days.

This TCR was recovered from a woman aged 40 to 49 with alopecia areata. Some clones in this sample may be carry-over from other donors' samples. The J gene is TRBJ2-1, the V gene TRBV18; 9 nucleotides line up with TRBD2. The sample in question was whole blood, obtained in connection with sensitization to the hapten diphenylcyclopropenone (DPC). The CDR3 DNA reads TGTGCCAGCTCACCCACCAGCGGGGGGATGAATGAGCAGTTCCTC. Translating gives CASSPTSGGMNEQFL.